This T cell receptor (beta chain) originates from a study of OX40 agonist ivuxolimab in advanced cancers. For the study at large: The dose-escalation cohort was roughly 84% male, with a mean age of around 54 years, ranging about 23 to 80. Study-wide findings and caveats: In a subset of nonresponders, normalized T-cell clonal expansion was also low.

Germline CDR1 SGDLS, CDR2 YYNGEE. This CDR3 has 16 amino acids. The V gene end was trimmed by 3 bases and the J gene end by 5 bases; junction bases not matched to a gene: 10. Measured with immunoSEQ multiplex PCR; TCRdb has only the in-frame clones, and not every one. The sample includes more than 13,000 clones, roughly 87% seen only once; the top ten take roughly 69%. Note on this clone: As yet, its antigen is unknown.

V and J are TRBV9 and TRBJ2-2, with 7 bases identical to TRBD1. Specimen: CD4+ or CD8+ T cells sorted from blood, collected in a trial of the OX40 agonist ivuxolimab. The origin of this receptor is an adult with an advanced solid tumor such as melanoma, head and neck, liver or kidney cancer. The CDR3 nucleotides are TGTGCCAGCAGCGGAGGGGACAGATCCAGAACCGGGGAGCTGTTTTTT. Translating gives CASSGGDRSRTGELFF.